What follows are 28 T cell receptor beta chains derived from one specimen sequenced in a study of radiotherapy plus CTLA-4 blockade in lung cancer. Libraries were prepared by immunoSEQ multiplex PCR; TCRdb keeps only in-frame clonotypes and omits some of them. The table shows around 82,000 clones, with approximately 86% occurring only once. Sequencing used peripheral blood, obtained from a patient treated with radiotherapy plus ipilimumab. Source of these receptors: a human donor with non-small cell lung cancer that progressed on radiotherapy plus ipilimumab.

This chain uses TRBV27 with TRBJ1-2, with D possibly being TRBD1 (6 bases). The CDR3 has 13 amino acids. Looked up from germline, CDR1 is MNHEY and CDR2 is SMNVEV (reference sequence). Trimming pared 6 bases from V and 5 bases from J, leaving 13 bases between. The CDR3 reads CASSRQGWYGYTF. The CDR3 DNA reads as TGTGCCAGCAGCCGCCAGGGGTGGTATGGCTACACCTTC.

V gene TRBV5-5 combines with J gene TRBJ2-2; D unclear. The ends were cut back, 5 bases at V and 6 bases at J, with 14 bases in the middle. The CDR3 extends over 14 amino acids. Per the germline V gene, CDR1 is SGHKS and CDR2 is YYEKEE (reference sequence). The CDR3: CASRPETSPGELFF. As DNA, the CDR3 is TGTGCCAGCAGACCTGAGACGAGCCCCGGGGAGCTGTTTTTT.

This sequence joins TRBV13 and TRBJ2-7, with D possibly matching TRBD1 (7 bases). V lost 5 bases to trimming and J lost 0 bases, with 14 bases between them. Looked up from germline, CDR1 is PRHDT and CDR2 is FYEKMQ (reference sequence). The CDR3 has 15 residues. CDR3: CASSGRDSSSYEQYF. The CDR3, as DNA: TGTGCCAGCAGCGGGCGGGACAGCAGCTCCTACGAGCAGTACTTC.

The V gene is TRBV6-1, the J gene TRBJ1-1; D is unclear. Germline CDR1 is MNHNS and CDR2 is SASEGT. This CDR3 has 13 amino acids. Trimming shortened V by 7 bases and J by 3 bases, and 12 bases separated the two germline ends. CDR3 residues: CASTPRGYTEAFF. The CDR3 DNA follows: TGTGCCAGCACCCCACGAGGGTACACTGAAGCTTTCTTT.

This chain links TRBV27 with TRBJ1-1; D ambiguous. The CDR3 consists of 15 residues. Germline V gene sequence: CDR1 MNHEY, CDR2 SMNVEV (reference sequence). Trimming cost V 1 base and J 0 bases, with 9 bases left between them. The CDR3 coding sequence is TGTGCCAGCAGTTTATGGCACGGACTGAACACTGAAGCTTTCTTT. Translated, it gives CASSLWHGLNTEAFF.

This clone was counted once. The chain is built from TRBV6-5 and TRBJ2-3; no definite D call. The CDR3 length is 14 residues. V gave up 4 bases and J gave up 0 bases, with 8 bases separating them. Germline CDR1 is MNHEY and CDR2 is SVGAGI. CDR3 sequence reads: CASSLLGSTDTQYF. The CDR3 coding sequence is TGTGCCAGCAGTTTACTGGGTAGCACAGATACGCAGTATTTT.

The CDR3 region is CASSTTAPATNEKLFF. In DNA form, the CDR3 reads TGCGCCAGCAGCACGACAGCCCCGGCAACTAATGAAAAACTGTTTTTT. This chain uses TRBV4-3 with TRBJ1-4; a weak D match, TRBD1 (5 bases). Trimming cost V 5 bases and J 0 bases, with 13 bases left between them. Germline V gene sequence: CDR1 LGHNA, CDR2 YSLEER. The CDR3 length is 16 residues.

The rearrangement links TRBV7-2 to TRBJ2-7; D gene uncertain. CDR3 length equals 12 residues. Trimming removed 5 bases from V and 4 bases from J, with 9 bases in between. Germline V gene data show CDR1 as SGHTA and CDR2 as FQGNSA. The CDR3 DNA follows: TGTGCCAGCAGCCGCAGTTTGTACGAGCAGTACTTC. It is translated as CASSRSLYEQYF. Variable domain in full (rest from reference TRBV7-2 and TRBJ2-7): GAGVSQSPSNKVTEKGKDVELRCDPISGHTALYWYRQSLGQGLEFLIYFQGNSAPDKSGLPSDRFSAERTGGSVSTLTIQRTQQEDSAVYLCASSRSLYEQYFGPGTRLTVT.

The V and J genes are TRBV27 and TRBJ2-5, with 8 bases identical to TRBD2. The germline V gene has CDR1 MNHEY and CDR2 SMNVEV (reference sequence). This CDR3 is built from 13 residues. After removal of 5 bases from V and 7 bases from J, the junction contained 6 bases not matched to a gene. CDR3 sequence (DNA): TGTGCCAGCAGTCCCGGGACTAGGGGGACCCAGTACTTC. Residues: CASSPGTRGTQYF.

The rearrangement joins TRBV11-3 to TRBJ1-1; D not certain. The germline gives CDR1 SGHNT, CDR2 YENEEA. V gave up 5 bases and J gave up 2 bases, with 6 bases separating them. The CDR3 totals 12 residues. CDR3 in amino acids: CASSLRNTEAFF. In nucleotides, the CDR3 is TGTGCCAGCAGCCTCAGAAACACTGAAGCTTTCTTT.

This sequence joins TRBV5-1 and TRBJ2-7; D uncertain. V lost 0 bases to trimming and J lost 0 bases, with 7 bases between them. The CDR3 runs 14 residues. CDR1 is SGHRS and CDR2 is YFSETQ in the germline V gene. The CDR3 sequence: CASSLGLRSYEQYF. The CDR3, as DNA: TGCGCCAGCAGCTTGGGACTCCGCTCCTACGAGCAGTACTTC.

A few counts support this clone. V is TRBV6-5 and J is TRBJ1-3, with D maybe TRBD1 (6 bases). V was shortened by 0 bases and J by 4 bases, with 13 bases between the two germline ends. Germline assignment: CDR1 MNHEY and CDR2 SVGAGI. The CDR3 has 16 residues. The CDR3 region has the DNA TGTGCCAGCAGTTACTCAGCACAGGGATCGGGAAACACCATATATTTT. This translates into CASSYSAQGSGNTIYF.

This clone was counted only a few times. The chain's CDR3 is CASSQDGAGVNYGYTF. CDR3 DNA sequence: TGCGCCAGCAGCCAAGATGGAGCAGGAGTGAACTATGGCTACACCTTC. The chain combines TRBV4-3 with TRBJ1-2; D is undetermined. V was trimmed by 0 bases and J by 2 bases, leaving 13 bases between them. Germline loops: CDR1 LGHNA, CDR2 YSLEER. The CDR3 is 16 residues long.

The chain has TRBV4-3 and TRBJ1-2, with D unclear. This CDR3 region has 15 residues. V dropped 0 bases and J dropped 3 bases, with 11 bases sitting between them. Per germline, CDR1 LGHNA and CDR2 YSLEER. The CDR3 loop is CASSQDTRPYYGYTF. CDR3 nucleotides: TGCGCCAGCAGCCAAGACACCAGACCATACTATGGCTACACCTTC.

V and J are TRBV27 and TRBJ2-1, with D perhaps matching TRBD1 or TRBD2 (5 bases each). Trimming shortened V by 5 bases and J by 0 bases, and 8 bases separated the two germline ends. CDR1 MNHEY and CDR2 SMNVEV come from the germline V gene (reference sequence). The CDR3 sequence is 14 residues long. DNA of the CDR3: TGTGCCAGCAGTGGGGGTAGCTCCTACAATGAGCAGTTCTTC. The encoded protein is CASSGGSSYNEQFF.

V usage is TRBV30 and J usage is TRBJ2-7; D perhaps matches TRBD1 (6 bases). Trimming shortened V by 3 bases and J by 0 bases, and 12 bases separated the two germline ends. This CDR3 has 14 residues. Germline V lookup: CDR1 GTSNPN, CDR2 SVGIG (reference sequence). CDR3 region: CAWSRGGSSYEQYF. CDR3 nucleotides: TGTGCCTGGAGCAGGGGTGGGTCCTCCTACGAGCAGTACTTC.

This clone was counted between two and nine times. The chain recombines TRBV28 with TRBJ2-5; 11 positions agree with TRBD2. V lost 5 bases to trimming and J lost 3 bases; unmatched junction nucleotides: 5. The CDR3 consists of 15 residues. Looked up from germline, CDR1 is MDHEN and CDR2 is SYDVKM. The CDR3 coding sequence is TGTGCCAGCAGTCCCGGGACTAGCGGAGAAGAGACCCAGTACTTC. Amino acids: CASSPGTSGEETQYF.

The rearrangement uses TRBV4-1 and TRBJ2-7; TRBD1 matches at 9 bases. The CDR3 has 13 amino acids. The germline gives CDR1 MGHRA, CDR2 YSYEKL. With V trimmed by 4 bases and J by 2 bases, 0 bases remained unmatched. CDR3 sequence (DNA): TGCGCCAGCAGCCGGGACAGGGCCTACGAGCAGTACTTC. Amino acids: CASSRDRAYEQYF.

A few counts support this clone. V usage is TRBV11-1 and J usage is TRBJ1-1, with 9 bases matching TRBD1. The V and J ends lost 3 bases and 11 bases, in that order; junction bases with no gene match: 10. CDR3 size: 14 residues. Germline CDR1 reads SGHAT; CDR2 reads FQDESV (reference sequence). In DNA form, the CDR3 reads TGTGCCAGCAGCTTCCGCCGTACAGGGGGCGATGCTTTCTTT. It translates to CASSFRRTGGDAFF.

The chain's CDR3 is CAISEGLAETQYF. Written as DNA, the CDR3 is TGTGCCATCAGTGAGGGGCTAGCGGAGACCCAGTACTTC. J is TRBJ2-5 and V is TRBV10-3; tentatively, D is TRBD2 (6 bases). CDR3 length: 13 residues. Germline V gene sequence: CDR1 ENHRY, CDR2 SYGVKD. Trimming took 2 bases from V and 5 from J, leaving 9 bases between them.

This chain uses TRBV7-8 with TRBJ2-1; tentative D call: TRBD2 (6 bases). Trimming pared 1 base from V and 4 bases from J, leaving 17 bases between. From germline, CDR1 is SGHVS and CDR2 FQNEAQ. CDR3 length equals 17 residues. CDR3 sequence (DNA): TGTGCCAGCAGCTTAGTTAGCACCGGAGGGGTATACAATGAGCAGTTCTTC. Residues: CASSLVSTGGVYNEQFF. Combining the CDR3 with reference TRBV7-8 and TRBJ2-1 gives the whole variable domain GAGVSQSPRYKVAKRGQDVALRCDPISGHVSLFWYQQALGQGPEFLTYFQNEAQLDKSGLPSDRFFAERPEGSVSTLKIQRTQQEDSAVYLCASSLVSTGGVYNEQFFGPGTRLTVL.

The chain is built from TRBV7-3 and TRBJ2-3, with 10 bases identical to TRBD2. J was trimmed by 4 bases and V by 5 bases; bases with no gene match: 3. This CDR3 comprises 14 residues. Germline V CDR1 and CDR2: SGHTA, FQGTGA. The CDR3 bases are TGTGCCAGCAGCCCCGGGACTAGCGCAGATACGCAGTATTTT. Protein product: CASSPGTSADTQYF.

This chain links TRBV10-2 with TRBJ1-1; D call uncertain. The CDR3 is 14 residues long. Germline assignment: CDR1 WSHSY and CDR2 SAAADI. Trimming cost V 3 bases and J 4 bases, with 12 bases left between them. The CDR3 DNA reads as TGCGCCAGCAGTGAAAGCGGGCTCGGCACTGAAGCTTTCTTT. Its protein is CASSESGLGTEAFF.

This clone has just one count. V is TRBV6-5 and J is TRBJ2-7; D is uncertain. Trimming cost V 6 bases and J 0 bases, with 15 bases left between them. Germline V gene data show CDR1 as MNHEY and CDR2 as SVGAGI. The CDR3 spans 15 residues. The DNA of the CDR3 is TGTGCCAGCAGACCCCACTTCACGAACTCCTACGAGCAGTACTTC. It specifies CASRPHFTNSYEQYF.

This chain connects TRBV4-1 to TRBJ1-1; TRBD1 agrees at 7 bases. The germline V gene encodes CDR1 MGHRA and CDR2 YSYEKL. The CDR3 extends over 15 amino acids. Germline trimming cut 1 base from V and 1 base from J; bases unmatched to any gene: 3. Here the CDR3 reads CASSQVTGPNTEAFF. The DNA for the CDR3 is TGCGCCAGCAGCCAAGTGACAGGGCCGAACACTGAAGCTTTCTTT.

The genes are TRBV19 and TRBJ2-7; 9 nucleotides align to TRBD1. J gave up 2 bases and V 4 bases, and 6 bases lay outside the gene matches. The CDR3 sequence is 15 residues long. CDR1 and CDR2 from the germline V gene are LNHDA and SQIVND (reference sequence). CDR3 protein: CASSTAHRGPYEQYF. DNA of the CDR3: TGTGCCAGTAGTACGGCCCACAGGGGGCCCTACGAGCAGTACTTC.

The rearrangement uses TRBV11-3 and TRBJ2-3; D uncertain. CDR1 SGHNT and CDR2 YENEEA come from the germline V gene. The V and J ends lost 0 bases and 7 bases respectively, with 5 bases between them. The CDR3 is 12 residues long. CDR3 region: CASSLEGNTQYF. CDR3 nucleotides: TGTGCCAGCAGCTTAGAAGGAAATACGCAGTATTTT.

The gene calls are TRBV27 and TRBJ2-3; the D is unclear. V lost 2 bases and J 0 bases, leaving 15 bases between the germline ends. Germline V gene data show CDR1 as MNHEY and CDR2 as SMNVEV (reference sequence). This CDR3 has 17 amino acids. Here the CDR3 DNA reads TGTGCCAGCAGTTTAAGGTCGCGGCCTGCTAGCACAGATACGCAGTATTTT. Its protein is CASSLRSRPASTDTQYF.